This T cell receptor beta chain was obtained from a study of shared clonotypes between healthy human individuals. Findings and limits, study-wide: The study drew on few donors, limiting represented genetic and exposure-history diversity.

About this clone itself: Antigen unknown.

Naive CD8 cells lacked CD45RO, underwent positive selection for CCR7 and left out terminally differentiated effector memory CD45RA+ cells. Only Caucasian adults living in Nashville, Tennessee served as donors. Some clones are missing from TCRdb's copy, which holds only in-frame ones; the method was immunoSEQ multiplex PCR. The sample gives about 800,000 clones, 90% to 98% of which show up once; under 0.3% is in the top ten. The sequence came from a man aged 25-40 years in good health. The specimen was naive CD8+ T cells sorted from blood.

The CDR3 bases are TGTGCCAGCAGCTCAAACCCGGGACAGGGGTGGAATGAGCAGTTCTTC. It encodes CASSSNPGQGWNEQFF. The chain has TRBV7-7 and TRBJ2-1; the match to TRBD1 covers 10 bases. The V gene end was trimmed by 4 bases and the J gene end by 7 bases; junction bases not matched to a gene: 10. Germline CDR1 reads SSHAT; CDR2 reads FNYEAQ (reference sequence). The CDR3 sequence is 16 residues long.